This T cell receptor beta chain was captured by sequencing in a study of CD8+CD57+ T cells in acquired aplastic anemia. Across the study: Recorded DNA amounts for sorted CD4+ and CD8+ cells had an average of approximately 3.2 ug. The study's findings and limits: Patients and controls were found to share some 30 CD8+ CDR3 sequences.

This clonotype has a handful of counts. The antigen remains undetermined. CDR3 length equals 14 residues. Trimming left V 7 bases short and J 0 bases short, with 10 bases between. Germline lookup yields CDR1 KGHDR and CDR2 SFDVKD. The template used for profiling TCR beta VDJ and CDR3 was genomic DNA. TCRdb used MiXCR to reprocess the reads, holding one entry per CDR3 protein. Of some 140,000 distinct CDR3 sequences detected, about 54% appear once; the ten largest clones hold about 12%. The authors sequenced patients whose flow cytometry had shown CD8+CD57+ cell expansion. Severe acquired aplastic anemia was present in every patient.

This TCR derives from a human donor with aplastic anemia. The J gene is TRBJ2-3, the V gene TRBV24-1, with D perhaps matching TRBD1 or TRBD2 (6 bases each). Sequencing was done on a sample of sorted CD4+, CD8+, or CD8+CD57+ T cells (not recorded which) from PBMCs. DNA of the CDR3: TGTGCCACCAGGTCGGGGGCTAGCACAGATACGCAGTATTTT. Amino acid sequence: CATRSGASTDTQYF.